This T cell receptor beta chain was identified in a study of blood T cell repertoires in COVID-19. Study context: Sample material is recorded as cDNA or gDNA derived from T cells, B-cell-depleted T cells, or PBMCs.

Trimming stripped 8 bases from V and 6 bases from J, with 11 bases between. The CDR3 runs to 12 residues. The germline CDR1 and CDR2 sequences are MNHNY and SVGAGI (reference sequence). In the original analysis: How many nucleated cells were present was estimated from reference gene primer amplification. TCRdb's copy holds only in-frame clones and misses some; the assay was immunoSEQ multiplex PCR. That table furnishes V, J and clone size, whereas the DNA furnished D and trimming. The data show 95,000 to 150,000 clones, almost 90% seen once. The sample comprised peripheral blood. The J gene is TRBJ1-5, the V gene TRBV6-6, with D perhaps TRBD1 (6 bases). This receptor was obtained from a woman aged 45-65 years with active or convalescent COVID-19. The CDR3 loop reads CASSIGGQPQHF. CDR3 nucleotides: TGTGCCAGCTCGATAGGGGGTCAGCCCCAGCATTTT.